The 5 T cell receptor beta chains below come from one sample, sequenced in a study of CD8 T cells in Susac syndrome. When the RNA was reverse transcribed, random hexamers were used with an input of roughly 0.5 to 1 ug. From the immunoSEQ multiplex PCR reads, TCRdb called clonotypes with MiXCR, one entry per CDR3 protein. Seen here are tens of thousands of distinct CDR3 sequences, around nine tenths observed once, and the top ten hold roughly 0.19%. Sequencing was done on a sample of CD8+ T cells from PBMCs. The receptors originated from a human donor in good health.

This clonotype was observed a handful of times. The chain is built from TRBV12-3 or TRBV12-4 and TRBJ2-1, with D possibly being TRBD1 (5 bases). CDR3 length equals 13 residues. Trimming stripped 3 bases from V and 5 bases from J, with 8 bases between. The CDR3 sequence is CASSLGQNNEQFF. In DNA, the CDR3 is TGTGCCAGCAGTTTGGGGCAGAACAATGAGCAGTTCTTC.

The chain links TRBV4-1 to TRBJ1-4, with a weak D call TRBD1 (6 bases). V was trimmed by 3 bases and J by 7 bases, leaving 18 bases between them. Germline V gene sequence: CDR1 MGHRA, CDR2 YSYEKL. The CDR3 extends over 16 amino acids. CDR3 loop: CASSHPFRTVGEKLFF. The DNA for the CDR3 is TGCGCCAGCAGCCACCCTTTTCGGACAGTCGGTGAAAAACTGTTTTTT.

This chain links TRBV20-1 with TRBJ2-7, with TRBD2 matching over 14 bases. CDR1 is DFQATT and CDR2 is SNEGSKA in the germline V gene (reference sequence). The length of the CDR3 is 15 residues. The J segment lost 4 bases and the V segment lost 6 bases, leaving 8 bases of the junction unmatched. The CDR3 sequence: CSAHPRTSGGYEQYF. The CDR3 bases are TGCAGTGCCCACCCGAGGACTAGCGGGGGGTACGAGCAGTACTTC.

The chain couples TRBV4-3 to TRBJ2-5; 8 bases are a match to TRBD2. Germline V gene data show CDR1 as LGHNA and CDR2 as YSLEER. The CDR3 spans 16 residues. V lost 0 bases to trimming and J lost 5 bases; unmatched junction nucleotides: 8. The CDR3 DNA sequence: TGCGCCAGCAGCCAAGAGGCTAGCGGGCTGCGGGAGACCCAGTACTTC. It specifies CASSQEASGLRETQYF.

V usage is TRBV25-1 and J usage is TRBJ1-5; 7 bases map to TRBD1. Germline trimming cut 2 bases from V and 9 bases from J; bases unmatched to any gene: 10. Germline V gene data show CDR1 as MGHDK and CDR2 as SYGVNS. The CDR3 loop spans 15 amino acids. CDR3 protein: CASSEDVGTASPQHF. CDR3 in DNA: TGTGCCAGCAGTGAAGACGTGGGGACAGCGTCGCCCCAGCATTTT. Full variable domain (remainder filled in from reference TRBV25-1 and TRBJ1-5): EADIYQTPRYLVIGTGKKITLECSQTMGHDKMYWYQQDPGMELHLIHYSYGVNSTEKGDLSSESTVSRIRTEHFPLTLESARPSHTSQYLCASSEDVGTASPQHFGDGTRLSIL.